A single TCR beta chain is shown here with its context. The sample originates from a study of blood T cell repertoires in COVID-19. About the research overall: The samples span acute and convalescent COVID-19 from the United States, Italy and Spain. The cDNA or gDNA used as material had been derived from T cells, B-cell-depleted T cells, or PBMCs.

In the study's own analysis: Amplifying reference gene primers gave estimates of nucleated cell counts. Here immunoSEQ multiplex PCR was the method, and the copy in TCRdb shows in-frame clones only, minus some. Clone size and V and J calls were adopted from that table, with D and trimming inferred from the DNA. The sample has under 200,000 clones; over 90% are singletons. This TCR was sampled from a middle-aged man with acute or convalescent COVID-19. The material sequenced was peripheral blood.

CDR3 sequence reads: CASSTGQGSYNEQFF. Here the CDR3 DNA reads TGTGCCAGCAGCACCGGACAGGGGTCCTACAATGAGCAGTTCTTC. V usage is TRBV7-2 and J usage is TRBJ2-1; 9 bases align to TRBD1. This CDR3 is built from 15 residues. J lost 1 base, V lost 5 bases, and 3 bases had no gene match. CDR1 is SGHTA and CDR2 is FQGNSA in the germline V gene.